This is a list of T cell receptor beta chains from one sample in a study of shared clonotypes between healthy human individuals. Assay used: immunoSEQ multiplex PCR; TCRdb lists only in-frame clones, some missing. This sample has around 1.6 million clones, with 98% found just once. Sequencing was carried out using naive CD4+ T cells sorted from blood. The receptors here all came from a man aged 30 to 39 in good health. The CDR3 runs from the conserved cysteine through the conserved F or W. The D gene is left open where the match is weak. Where a row states a size, it is once, few, many or the class of an expanded clone; other rows omit it.

j_call | clone_size | d_call | v_call | cdr3_aa | cdr3_nt
TRBJ1-1 | NA | TRBD1 | TRBV9 | CASSVDPGQGAVTEAFF | TGTGCCAGCAGCGTAGATCCGGGACAGGGGGCGGTCACTGAAGCTTTCTTT
TRBJ2-3 | NA | NA | TRBV21-1 | CASNNASGRADTQYF | TGTGCCAGCAACAACGCAAGCGGGAGGGCCGATACGCAGTATTTT
TRBJ2-5 | NA | TRBD2 | TRBV11-2 | CASSSVAGGRGETQYF | TGTGCCAGCAGCTCTGTAGCGGGAGGGCGTGGAGAGACCCAGTACTTC
TRBJ1-1 | NA | NA | TRBV5-1 | CASSLVKEVAFF | TGCGCCAGCAGCTTGGTAAAGGAGGTAGCTTTCTTT
TRBJ2-7 | NA | TRBD1 | TRBV29-1 | CSVGGQAYEQYF | TGCAGCGTAGGGGGACAGGCTTACGAGCAGTACTTC
TRBJ2-7 | NA | NA | TRBV2 | CASSWTLGSFYEQYF | TGTGCCAGCAGCTGGACCCTGGGGTCGTTTTACGAGCAGTACTTC
TRBJ2-7 | NA | TRBD1 | TRBV25-1 | CASLGTGVSEQYF | TGTGCCAGCCTCGGGACAGGGGTTAGCGAGCAGTACTTC
TRBJ2-5 | NA | NA | TRBV7-2 | CASSLNGETQYF | TGTGCCAGCAGCTTAAATGGGGAGACCCAGTACTTC
TRBJ2-7 | NA | TRBD2 | TRBV18 | CASSMVAIIAGPTSSYEQYF | TGTGCCAGCTCGATGGTGGCGATAATAGCGGGACCAACGAGCTCCTACGAGCAGTACTTC
TRBJ2-2 | NA | TRBD1 | TRBV9 | CASSVRGLAGELFF | TGTGCCAGCAGCGTGAGGGGGCTTGCCGGGGAGCTGTTTTTT
TRBJ1-5 | NA | NA | TRBV18 | CASSWEGVWGQPQHF | TGTGCCAGCTCGTGGGAAGGGGTATGGGGTCAGCCCCAGCATTTT
TRBJ1-4 | NA | NA | TRBV18 | CASSWTGGEKLFF | TGTGCCAGCTCCTGGACGGGAGGTGAAAAACTGTTTTTT
TRBJ2-3 | NA | NA | TRBV18 | CASSPTDTQYF | TGTGCCAGCTCCCCAACAGATACGCAGTATTTT
TRBJ1-1 | NA | NA | TRBV6-5 | CASSYEIGATTEAFF | TGTGCCAGCAGTTACGAAATCGGGGCCACGACTGAAGCTTTCTTT
TRBJ2-1 | NA | NA | TRBV5-1 | CASSDPQGGNEQFF | TGCGCCAGCAGTGATCCCCAGGGGGGCAATGAGCAGTTCTTC
TRBJ1-5 | NA | NA | TRBV19 | CASSILGSNQPQHF | TGTGCCAGTAGTATCTTGGGGTCTAATCAGCCCCAGCATTTT
TRBJ2-7 | NA | TRBD1 | TRBV29-1 | CSARDSSYEQYF | TGCAGCGCTCGGGACAGCTCCTACGAGCAGTACTTC
TRBJ1-3 | NA | NA | TRBV5-4 | CASSFFRPMPGNTIYF | TGTGCCAGCAGCTTCTTCAGACCAATGCCTGGAAACACCATATATTTT
TRBJ2-1 | NA | TRBD1 | TRBV10-3 | CAISEGQGLNNEQFF | TGTGCCATCAGTGAGGGACAGGGGCTCAACAATGAGCAGTTCTTC
TRBJ2-7 | NA | TRBD1 | TRBV9 | CASSKDRGEQYF | TGTGCCAGCAGCAAGGACAGGGGCGAGCAGTACTTC
TRBJ2-7 | NA | TRBD2 | TRBV7-3 | CASSLKGLAGDCQYF | TGTGCCAGCAGCCTGAAAGGACTAGCGGGAGATTGTCAGTACTTC
TRBJ2-1 | once | TRBD2 | TRBV28 | CASSPSGMRNEQFF | TGTGCCAGCAGTCCAAGCGGGATGAGGAATGAGCAGTTCTTC
TRBJ2-3 | NA | NA | TRBV15 | CATSRGGGTDTQYF | TGTGCCACCAGCAGAGGCGGAGGCACAGATACGCAGTATTTT
TRBJ1-4 | NA | TRBD1 | TRBV28 | CASSSTGTGRGNEKLFF | TGTGCCAGCAGTTCAACCGGGACAGGGAGAGGGAATGAAAAACTGTTTTTT
TRBJ2-7 | NA | TRBD1 | TRBV2 | CASSGDRAVYEQYF | TGTGCCAGCAGTGGCGACAGGGCGGTCTACGAGCAGTACTTC
TRBJ2-7 | NA | TRBD1 | TRBV5-1 | CASSRPGQDEQYF | TGCGCCAGCAGCCGACCCGGACAGGACGAGCAGTACTTC
TRBJ2-1 | NA | TRBD2 | TRBV2 | CASSEDGGRAHDEQFF | TGTGCCAGCAGTGAAGACGGCGGGAGGGCTCACGATGAGCAGTTCTTC
TRBJ2-3 | NA | TRBD1 | TRBV28 | CASSLRQGRGTDTQYF | TGTGCCAGCAGTTTAAGACAGGGGCGCGGTACAGATACGCAGTATTTT
TRBJ2-1 | once | NA | TRBV4-2 | CASSQGDKDSYNEQFF | TGTGCCAGCAGCCAAGGGGACAAGGACTCCTACAATGAGCAGTTCTTC
TRBJ2-5 | NA | NA | TRBV15 | CATRVGWQETQYF | TGTGCCACGAGAGTGGGTTGGCAAGAGACCCAGTACTTC
TRBJ2-4 | NA | NA | TRBV5-6 | CASSLARGTGLPYF | TGTGCCAGCAGCTTGGCCCGGGGTACGGGACTTCCTTACTTC
TRBJ2-7 | NA | TRBD2 | TRBV5-3 | CARSRAPGLPLEQYF | TGTGCCAGAAGCCGAGCTCCGGGACTACCTCTGGAGCAGTACTTC
TRBJ1-4 | NA | NA | TRBV15 | CATSRDADEKLFF | TGTGCCACCAGCAGAGATGCTGATGAAAAACTGTTTTTT
TRBJ2-7 | NA | TRBD1 | TRBV28 | CASSAPQGTYF | TGTGCCAGCAGTGCCCCACAGGGGACGTACTTC
TRBJ2-2 | NA | TRBD1 | TRBV27 | CASSLATGGTGELFF | TGTGCCAGCAGTTTAGCTACAGGGGGAACCGGGGAGCTGTTTTTT
TRBJ2-3 | NA | TRBD2 | TRBV11-1 | CASSSTRTSLSTDTQYF | TGTGCCAGCAGCTCAACTCGGACTAGCCTCAGCACAGATACGCAGTATTTT
TRBJ2-1 | NA | NA | TRBV5-5 | CASSLAVANEQFF | TGTGCCAGCAGCTTGGCTGTGGCGAATGAGCAGTTCTTC
TRBJ1-1 | NA | NA | TRBV30 | CAWSEGTRGDTEAFF | TGTGCCTGGAGTGAAGGGACGCGGGGGGACACTGAAGCTTTCTTT
TRBJ1-5 | NA | TRBD1 | TRBV5-6 | CASSFGQGNQPQHF | TGTGCCAGCAGCTTCGGACAGGGCAATCAGCCCCAGCATTTT
TRBJ2-7 | NA | NA | TRBV5-5 | CASSFAPPVDEQYF | TGTGCCAGCAGCTTCGCCCCGCCAGTTGACGAGCAGTACTTC
TRBJ2-1 | NA | NA | TRBV20-1 | CSARAGYEQFF | TGCAGTGCTAGGGCGGGTTATGAGCAGTTCTTC
TRBJ1-5 | once | NA | TRBV19 | CASSIVPGRSNQPQHF | TGTGCCAGTAGTATAGTGCCAGGGAGGAGCAATCAGCCCCAGCATTTT
TRBJ2-3 | NA | TRBD2 | TRBV27 | CASSLRGTSGSTDTQYF | TGTGCCAGCAGTTTACGGGGGACTAGCGGGAGCACAGATACGCAGTATTTT
TRBJ2-7 | NA | TRBD1 | TRBV28 | CASLDRGPSHEQYF | TGTGCCAGCCTCGACAGGGGGCCCTCCCACGAGCAGTACTTC
TRBJ2-2 | NA | TRBD2 | TRBV18 | CASSETSGSTGELFF | TGTGCCAGCTCGGAAACTAGCGGGAGCACCGGGGAGCTGTTTTTT
TRBJ2-7 | once | NA | TRBV9 | CASSVAQGSYEQYF | TGTGCCAGCAGCGTAGCACAGGGCTCCTACGAGCAGTACTTC